These T cell receptor beta chains were read from a single sample in a study of T cell responses to AZD1222 COVID-19 vaccine. Sequencing used immunoSEQ multiplex PCR; TCRdb keeps in-frame clones, though not all of them. The sample lists some 120,000 clones; around 94% were seen once. The specimen comprised peripheral blood, sampled on day 0 of AZD1222 vaccination. All receptors derive from an adult in good health. Each CDR3 is given with its conserved first and last residue. The D gene is left open where the match is weak. Expanded clones get a size class; other rows say once, few or many, or leave the size out.

j_call	v_call	d_call	clone_size	cdr3_nt	cdr3_aa
TRBJ2-7	TRBV24-1	.	.	TGTGCCACCAGTGATTTGCTCGAAGAGGCCGAGCAGTACTTC	CATSDLLEEAEQYF
TRBJ2-7	TRBV12-3/TRBV12-4	.	.	TGTGCCAGCAGTAGGGGACCCTACGAGCAGTACTTC	CASSRGPYEQYF
TRBJ1-1	TRBV5-4	TRBD1	.	TGTGCCAGCAGCCTGACCGGACAGGGTAAAACTGAAGCTTTCTTT	CASSLTGQGKTEAFF
TRBJ1-5	TRBV19	.	.	TGTGCCAGTAGTATTGGGACGACGAACTATCAGCCCCAGCATTTT	CASSIGTTNYQPQHF
TRBJ2-2	TRBV5-6	TRBD1	.	TGTGCCAGCAGCTTGGCTTCACAGGGGGCGGTTACTGCCGGGGAGCTGTTTTTT	CASSLASQGAVTAGELFF
TRBJ1-5	TRBV7-2	.	few	TGTGCCAGCAGTCCCGGGGCGGCTAGCAATCAGCCCCAGCATTTT	CASSPGAASNQPQHF
TRBJ2-7	TRBV10-3	.	.	TGTGCCATCAGTGAGCGGGGGCAGGGGCGGGGTTACGAGCAGTACTTC	CAISERGQGRGYEQYF
TRBJ2-7	TRBV6-2/TRBV6-3	.	once	TGTGCCAGCAGTTACTCGGGGACCTACGAGCAGTACTTC	CASSYSGTYEQYF
TRBJ2-2	TRBV11-2	TRBD1	.	TGTGCCAGCAGCAAACAGGGGTTCCCGAACACCGGGGAGCTGTTTTTT	CASSKQGFPNTGELFF
TRBJ2-1	TRBV20-1	.	.	TGCAGTGCCGCAGGGCATGAGCAGTTCTTC	CSAAGHEQFF
TRBJ2-2	TRBV9	.	.	TGTGCCAGCAGCCCTCAGTTGGACACCGGGGAGCTGTTTTTT	CASSPQLDTGELFF
TRBJ2-7	TRBV9	TRBD2	.	TGTGCCAGCAGCGTAGAGGCTCGGGGGGGATATTACGAGCAGTACTTC	CASSVEARGGYYEQYF
TRBJ2-1	TRBV12-3/TRBV12-4	.	.	TGTGCCAGCAGTTTAACCGCGGGTAATGAGCAGTTCTTC	CASSLTAGNEQFF
TRBJ1-4	TRBV3-1/TRBV3-2	.	.	TGTGCCAGCAGCCAAGCTAAAAATAAACTGTTTTTT	CASSQAKNKLFF
TRBJ1-5	TRBV7-9	.	.	TGTGCCAGCAGCCCCGGAGGACGCAATCAGCCCCAGCATTTT	CASSPGGRNQPQHF
TRBJ2-1	TRBV19	TRBD2	.	TGTGCCAGTAGTGGACTAGCGGGAGTCAATGAGCAGTTCTTC	CASSGLAGVNEQFF
TRBJ2-1	TRBV6-1	TRBD1	.	TGTGCCAGCAGTGGGTCCGGGACAGGGGAGCGGAATGAGCAGTTCTTC	CASSGSGTGERNEQFF
TRBJ2-1	TRBV10-1	TRBD2	.	TGCGCCAGCAGTGGGACTAGCGGGAGCTTCTCCTACAATGAGCAGTTCTTC	CASSGTSGSFSYNEQFF
TRBJ2-2	TRBV7-2	TRBD2	once	TGTGCCAGCGCCTCCAGCAGCGGGAGTACCCTTGGGGGGGAGCTGTTTTTT	CASASSSGSTLGGELFF
TRBJ2-3	TRBV5-6	.	.	TGTGCCAGCCACAGGAGGGAACTCACAGATACGCAGTATTTT	CASHRRELTDTQYF
TRBJ1-2	TRBV12-3/TRBV12-4	.	.	TGTGCCAGCAGTTTACTTTTAGAGGGCTACACCTTC	CASSLLLEGYTF
TRBJ2-7	TRBV6-2/TRBV6-3	.	.	TGTGCCAGCAGCACGGTCACGGGGCCCATCTACGAGCAGTACTTC	CASSTVTGPIYEQYF
TRBJ2-1	TRBV30	.	.	TGTGCCTGGAGTGTTCCGGGACTTTACAATGAGCAGTTCTTC	CAWSVPGLYNEQFF
TRBJ1-2	TRBV5-1	.	.	TGCGCCAGCAGCTTGGCAGGGGAGGTAGGGTATGGCTACACCTTC	CASSLAGEVGYGYTF
TRBJ2-7	TRBV5-5	TRBD1	.	TGTGCCAGCAGCCTAGGGACAGAGGGTTACGAGCAGTACTTC	CASSLGTEGYEQYF
TRBJ2-3	TRBV4-1	TRBD2	.	TGCGCCAGCAGCCTTCTGGTAGCGGGAGGGGGGGCAGATACGCAGTATTTT	CASSLLVAGGGADTQYF
TRBJ1-2	TRBV7-2	.	.	TGTGCCAGCAGCCCCCAGGGATATGGCTACACCTTC	CASSPQGYGYTF
TRBJ2-5	TRBV4-1	TRBD2	.	TGCGCCAGCAGCCAAGATATAGCGGGAGGTGTCGGAGAGACCCAGTACTTC	CASSQDIAGGVGETQYF
TRBJ1-5	TRBV28	.	.	TGTGCCAGCAGCCCCCCGGGACACTATAGCAATCAGCCCCAGCATTTT	CASSPPGHYSNQPQHF
TRBJ1-2	TRBV7-9	.	.	TGTGCCAGCAGCTCCTTACGCTATGGCTACACCTTC	CASSSLRYGYTF
TRBJ2-5	TRBV3-1/TRBV3-2	.	.	TGTGCCAGCAGCCGCGGCTGGGGGGAGACCCAGTACTTC	CASSRGWGETQYF
TRBJ2-1	TRBV30	TRBD2	.	TGTGCCTGGAGTGCCGGGACTAGCGAATACAATGAGCAGTTCTTC	CAWSAGTSEYNEQFF
TRBJ1-2	TRBV19	.	.	TGTGCCAGTTTAGAGTACAAGCTTGGGAATAATGGCTACACCTTC	CASLEYKLGNNGYTF
TRBJ1-1	TRBV5-5	.	.	TGTGCCAGCAGCTTGTTCCAGGGAGACACTGAAGCTTTCTTT	CASSLFQGDTEAFF
TRBJ2-1	TRBV18	.	.	TGTGCCAGCTCACCACGGGGGGGCGGAAGTTCCTACAATGAGCAGTTCTTC	CASSPRGGGSSYNEQFF
TRBJ1-2	TRBV28	.	.	TGTGCCAGCGGACGAGGGGCTCGGGGCTACACCTTC	CASGRGARGYTF
TRBJ1-5	TRBV6-5	TRBD1	.	TGTGCCAGCAGACCGGGACAGGGGAATCAGCCCCAGCATTTT	CASRPGQGNQPQHF
TRBJ1-6	TRBV28	TRBD1	.	TGTGCCAGCAGCCAATGGGACAGGGATTTCCACTTT	CASSQWDRDFHF
TRBJ2-1	TRBV18	TRBD1	.	TGTGCCAGCTCACCACGGGACAGGGCCTACAATGAGCAGTTCTTC	CASSPRDRAYNEQFF
TRBJ2-7	TRBV6-6	TRBD2	.	TGTGCCAGCAGTCGAGGGACTAGCGGGAGGGCCGGTGAGCAGTACTTC	CASSRGTSGRAGEQYF
TRBJ2-5	TRBV3-1/TRBV3-2	.	.	TGTGCCAGCAGCCAAGACACCCCCTCGAAGACCCAGTACTTC	CASSQDTPSKTQYF
TRBJ2-1	TRBV5-1	TRBD2	.	TGCGCCAGCAGCTTGCTAGCGGCCTCCTACAATGAGCAGTTCTTC	CASSLLAASYNEQFF
TRBJ1-5	TRBV19	TRBD1	.	TGTGCCAGTAGTTTGACAGGGGATCAGCCCCAGCATTTT	CASSLTGDQPQHF
TRBJ1-1	TRBV14	.	.	TGTGCCAGCAGCCAAGCGGCGGGTTTTGAAGCTTTCTTT	CASSQAAGFEAFF
TRBJ1-1	TRBV30	.	few	TGTGCCTGGTCCCGACTGGGGAACACTGAAGCTTTCTTT	CAWSRLGNTEAFF
TRBJ2-3	TRBV18	TRBD2	.	TGTGCCAGCTCACCACCGGGAGCGGGGGTCCTCACAGATACGCAGTATTTT	CASSPPGAGVLTDTQYF
TRBJ1-5	TRBV30	.	once	TGTGCCTGGAGTGTATCCACCGTCAATCAGCCCCAGCATTTT	CAWSVSTVNQPQHF
TRBJ2-3	TRBV7-8	TRBD2	.	TGTGCCAGCAGCTTAGGACCCGGGAGGGCATCAGATACGCAGTATTTT	CASSLGPGRASDTQYF
TRBJ2-7	TRBV2	TRBD2	.	TGTGCCAGCAGGATACTAGCGGGAGGAACCTACGAGCAGTACTTC	CASRILAGGTYEQYF
TRBJ2-7	TRBV2	TRBD1	.	TGTGCTACCACGCCCTCGACAGGGATCTCCTACGAGCAGTACTTC	CATTPSTGISYEQYF
TRBJ2-7	TRBV19	.	.	TGTGCCAGTAGTATAGGATACGAGCAGTACTTC	CASSIGYEQYF
TRBJ2-5	TRBV7-2	TRBD2	.	TGTGCCAGCAGCCCAGGGATTCTAGCGGGAGCAGAGACCCAGTACTTC	CASSPGILAGAETQYF
TRBJ2-7	TRBV28	TRBD2	.	TGTGCCAGCAGTTTGGGGGAGGGCTGGAACGAGCAGTACTTC	CASSLGEGWNEQYF
TRBJ2-1	TRBV7-2	.	.	TGTGCCAGCAGCTTAGGCGGCGGGACCATTTACAATGAGCAGTTCTTC	CASSLGGGTIYNEQFF
TRBJ1-3	TRBV18	.	.	TGTGCCAGCTCACCATTTCCAGACCTCTCTGGAAACACCATATATTTT	CASSPFPDLSGNTIYF
TRBJ2-3	TRBV2	TRBD2	.	TGTGCCAGCAGTGCTAGCGGAGCCACAGATACGCAGTATTTT	CASSASGATDTQYF